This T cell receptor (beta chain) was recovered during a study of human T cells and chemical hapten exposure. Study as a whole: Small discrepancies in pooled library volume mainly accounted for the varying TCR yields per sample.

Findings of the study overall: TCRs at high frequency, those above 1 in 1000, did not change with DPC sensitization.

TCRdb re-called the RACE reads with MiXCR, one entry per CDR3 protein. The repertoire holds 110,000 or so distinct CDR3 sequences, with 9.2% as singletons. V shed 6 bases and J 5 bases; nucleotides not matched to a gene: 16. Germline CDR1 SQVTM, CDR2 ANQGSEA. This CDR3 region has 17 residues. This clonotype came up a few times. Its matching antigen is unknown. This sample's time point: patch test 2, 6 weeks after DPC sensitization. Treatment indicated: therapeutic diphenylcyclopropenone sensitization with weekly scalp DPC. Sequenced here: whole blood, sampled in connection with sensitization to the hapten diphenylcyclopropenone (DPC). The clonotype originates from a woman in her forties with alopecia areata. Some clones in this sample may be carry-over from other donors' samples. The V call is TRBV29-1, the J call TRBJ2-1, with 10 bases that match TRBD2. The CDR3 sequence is CSVPTNPSGGGDNEQFF. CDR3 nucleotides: TGCAGCGTCCCCACAAATCCTAGCGGGGGCGGGGACAATGAGCAGTTCTTC.